This TCR beta chain emerged from a study of T cells in Graves' hyperthyroidism and ophthalmopathy. The source material, RNA transcripts, was used to amplify TCR beta CDR3 regions. The HTBI primer set drove a first-round RT-PCR of the TCR CDR3. One entry per CDR3 protein results from TCRdb running MiXCR on the multiplex PCR reads. The sample shows hundreds of thousands of distinct CDR3 sequences, 16% of them seen only once. The TCR comes from a woman in her late teens or twenties with Graves' ophthalmopathy. Material: blood.

In DNA form, the CDR3 reads TGTGCCAGCAGTCCCGTAGCGGGGGGCAGGGGAATGAACACTGAAGCTTTCTTT. Its translation is CASSPVAGGRGMNTEAFF. The V and J genes are TRBV12-3 or TRBV12-4 and TRBJ1-1; D might be TRBD1 (6 bases). The CDR3 consists of 18 residues. V was clipped by 5 bases and J by 0 bases, with 22 bases between them.